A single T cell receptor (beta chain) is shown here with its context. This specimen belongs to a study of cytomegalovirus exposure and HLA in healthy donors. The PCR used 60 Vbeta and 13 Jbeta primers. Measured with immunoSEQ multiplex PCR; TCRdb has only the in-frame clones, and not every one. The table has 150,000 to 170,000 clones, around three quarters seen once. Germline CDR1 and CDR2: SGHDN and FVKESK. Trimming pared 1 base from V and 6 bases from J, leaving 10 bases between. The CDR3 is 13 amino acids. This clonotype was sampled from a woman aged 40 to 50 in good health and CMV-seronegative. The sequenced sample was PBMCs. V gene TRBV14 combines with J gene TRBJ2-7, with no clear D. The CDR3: CASSQVARSEQYF. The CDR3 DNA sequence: TGTGCCAGCAGCCAAGTCGCCAGATCCGAGCAGTACTTC. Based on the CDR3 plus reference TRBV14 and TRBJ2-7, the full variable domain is EAGVTQFPSHSVIEKGQTVTLRCDPISGHDNLYWYRRVMGKEIKFLLHFVKESKQDESGMPNNRFLAERTGGTYSTLKVQPAELEDSGVYFCASSQVARSEQYFGPGTRLTVT.